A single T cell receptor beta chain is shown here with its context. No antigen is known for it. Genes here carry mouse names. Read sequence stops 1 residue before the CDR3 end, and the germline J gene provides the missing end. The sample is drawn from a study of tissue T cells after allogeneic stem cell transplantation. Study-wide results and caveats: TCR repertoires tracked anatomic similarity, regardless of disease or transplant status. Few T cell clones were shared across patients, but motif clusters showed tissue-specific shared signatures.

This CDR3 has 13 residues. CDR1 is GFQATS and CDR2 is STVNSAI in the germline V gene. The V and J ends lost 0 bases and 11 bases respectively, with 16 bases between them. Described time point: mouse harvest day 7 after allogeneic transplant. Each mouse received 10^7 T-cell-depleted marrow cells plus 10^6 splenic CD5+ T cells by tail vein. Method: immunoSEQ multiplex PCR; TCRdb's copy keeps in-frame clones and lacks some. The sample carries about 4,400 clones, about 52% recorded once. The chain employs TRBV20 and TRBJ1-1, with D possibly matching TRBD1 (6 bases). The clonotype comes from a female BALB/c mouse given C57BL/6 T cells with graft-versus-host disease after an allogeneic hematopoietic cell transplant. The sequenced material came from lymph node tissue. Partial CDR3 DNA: TGTGGTGCTAGGGATCCCGGACAGCGGGGGGTCTTC. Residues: CGARDPGQRGVF. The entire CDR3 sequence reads CGARDPGQRGVFF.